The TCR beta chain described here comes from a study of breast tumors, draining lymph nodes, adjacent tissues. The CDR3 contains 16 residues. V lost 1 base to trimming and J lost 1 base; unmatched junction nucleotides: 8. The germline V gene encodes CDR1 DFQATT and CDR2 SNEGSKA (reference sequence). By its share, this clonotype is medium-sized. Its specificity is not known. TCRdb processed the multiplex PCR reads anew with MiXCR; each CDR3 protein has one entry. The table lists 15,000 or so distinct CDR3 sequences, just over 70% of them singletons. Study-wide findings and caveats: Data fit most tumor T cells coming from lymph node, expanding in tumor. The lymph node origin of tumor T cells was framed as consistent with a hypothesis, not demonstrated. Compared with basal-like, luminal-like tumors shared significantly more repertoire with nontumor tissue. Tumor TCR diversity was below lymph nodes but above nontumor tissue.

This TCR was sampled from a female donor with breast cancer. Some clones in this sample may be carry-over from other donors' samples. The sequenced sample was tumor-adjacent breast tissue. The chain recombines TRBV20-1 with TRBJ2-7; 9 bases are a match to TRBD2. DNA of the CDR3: TGCAGTGCTAGAGGAATGCGGCGGGGGGGATCCTACGAGCAGTACTTC. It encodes CSARGMRRGGSYEQYF.